This T cell receptor (beta chain) was profiled in a study of blood T cells in healthy people across ages. This clonotype has more than one count but fewer than ten. Then a second PCR, running about 6 to 12 cycles, was carried out with a sample-barcoded 5' primer and a J-beta primer mix. TCRdb independently ran MiXCR on the 5' RACE reads; one entry per CDR3 protein. The sample lists around 1.5 million distinct CDR3 sequences, around 39% occurring once. Germline V gene data show CDR1 as DFQATT and CDR2 as SNEGSKA (reference sequence). V was pared by 1 base and J by 2 bases, with 3 bases of the junction left unmatched. The CDR3 length is 14 residues.

V usage is TRBV20-1 and J usage is TRBJ2-3, with 7 bases matching TRBD2. The receptor was derived from a woman aged 18-29 years in good health. Sequenced sample: blood. CDR3: CSARASGTTDTQYF. Written as DNA, the CDR3 is TGCAGTGCTAGAGCTAGCGGAACCACAGATACGCAGTATTTT.